A selection of T cell receptor beta chains follows, all from one sample in a study of blood T cell repertoires in COVID-19. Libraries were prepared by immunoSEQ multiplex PCR; TCRdb keeps only in-frame clonotypes and omits some of them. This sample has approximately 70,000 clones, with around three quarters found just once. Material for sequencing was peripheral blood. These receptors came from a woman in her 70s with acute or convalescent COVID-19. CDR3s include the opening cysteine and the closing phenylalanine or tryptophan. A D gene is named only where the DNA matches it firmly. The size field is filled for only some rows; it gives once, few, many or a size class.

size: once
J: TRBJ1-1
V: TRBV29-1
D: TRBD1
DNA: TGCAGCGTTGGCCACAGGGGTAACACTGAAGCTTTCTTT
CDR3: CSVGHRGNTEAFF

size: few
J: TRBJ2-5
V: TRBV10-1
D: TRBD2
DNA: TGCGCCAGCAGGACTATAGCGGGAGCTCCCCCGGGGACCCAGTACTTC
CDR3: CASRTIAGAPPGTQYF

size: .
J: TRBJ2-3
V: TRBV3-1/TRBV3-2
D: TRBD1
DNA: TGTGCCAGCAGCCAAAAGACAGGGAACACAGATACGCAGTATTTT
CDR3: CASSQKTGNTDTQYF

size: .
J: TRBJ2-3
V: TRBV15
D: TRBD2
DNA: TGTGCCACTAGGGCTAGCGGGGCCCAGGGAGATACGCAGTATTTT
CDR3: CATRASGAQGDTQYF

size: .
J: TRBJ2-3
V: TRBV11-3
D: TRBD1
DNA: TGTGCCAGCAGCCTCGGGACAGGGGGAAGCACAGATACGCAGTATTTT
CDR3: CASSLGTGGSTDTQYF

size: .
J: TRBJ2-5
V: TRBV4-1
D: TRBD2
DNA: TGCGCCAGCAGCCGAGCGGGGGGCGAAGAGACCCAGTACTTC
CDR3: CASSRAGGEETQYF

size: .
J: TRBJ1-2
V: TRBV7-2
D: .
DNA: TGTGCCAGCAGCTCACTCGTCCTAGCTAACTATGGCTACACCTTC
CDR3: CASSSLVLANYGYTF

size: .
J: TRBJ2-7
V: TRBV11-1
D: .
DNA: TGTGCCAGCAGCCTCAATCCCGGGGCCTACGAGCAGTACTTC
CDR3: CASSLNPGAYEQYF

size: .
J: TRBJ1-2
V: TRBV6-2/TRBV6-3
D: .
DNA: TGTGCCAGCAGTTACCAGTCGGTAGGGGCGCAATTCAAGGGCTACACCTTC
CDR3: CASSYQSVGAQFKGYTF

size: .
J: TRBJ2-1
V: TRBV7-3
D: TRBD1
DNA: TGTGCCAGCAGTCAGGGGGCGAGCGGAGTTAATGAGCAGTTCTTC
CDR3: CASSQGASGVNEQFF